The clone carrying this T cell receptor beta chain was recorded a few times. Its antigen is undetermined. The CDR3 is 12 residues long. Germline V lookup: CDR1 DFQATT, CDR2 SNEGSKA (reference sequence). The data were taken from a study of blood T cells in healthy people across ages. Study-wide points: There was a strong correlation between TCR beta diversity and naive T cell percentage.

The authors ran a second PCR of roughly 6 to 11 cycles using a sample-barcoded 5' primer and a J-beta primer mix. No fewer than 2.5 million CDR3-containing paired-end reads came from each sample. TCRdb used MiXCR to reprocess the 5' RACE reads, holding one entry per CDR3 protein. The table lists approximately 290,000 distinct CDR3 sequences, 27% of them singletons. The sequenced material came from blood. This clonotype was obtained from a woman between 65 and 79 years old in good health. The chain links TRBV20-1 to TRBJ2-5; D gene unclear. The closer fit of TRBJ2-1 to the DNA end suggests the J call may be wrong. CDR3 sequence: CSPQQLYNEQFF. The CDR3 DNA sequence: TGCAGTCCTCAACAGCTCTACAATGAGCAGTTCTTC.